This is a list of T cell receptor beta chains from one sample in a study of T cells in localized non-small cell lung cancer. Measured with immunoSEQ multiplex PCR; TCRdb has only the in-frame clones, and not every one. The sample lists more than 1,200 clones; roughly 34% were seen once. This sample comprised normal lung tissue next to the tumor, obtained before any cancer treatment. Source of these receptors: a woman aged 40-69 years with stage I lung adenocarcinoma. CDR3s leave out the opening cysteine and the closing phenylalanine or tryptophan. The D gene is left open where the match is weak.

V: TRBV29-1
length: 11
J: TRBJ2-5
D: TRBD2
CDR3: SVAVLGGFGQY

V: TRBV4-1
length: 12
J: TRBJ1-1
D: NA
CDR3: ASSHPRGNTEAF

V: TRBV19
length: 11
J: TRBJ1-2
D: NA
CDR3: ASSTVSNYGYT

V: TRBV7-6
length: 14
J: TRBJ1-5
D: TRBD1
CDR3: ASSQGQGGSNQPQH

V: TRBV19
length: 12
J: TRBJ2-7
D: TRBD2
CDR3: ASSISGREYEQY

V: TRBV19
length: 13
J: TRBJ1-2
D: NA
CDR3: ASSIDLTGNYGYT

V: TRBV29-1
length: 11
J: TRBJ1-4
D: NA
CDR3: SVLRGLGEKLF

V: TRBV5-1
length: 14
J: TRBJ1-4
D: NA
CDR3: ASSLSSDRAQEKLF

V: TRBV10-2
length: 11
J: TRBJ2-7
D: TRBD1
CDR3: ASSELTGGEQY

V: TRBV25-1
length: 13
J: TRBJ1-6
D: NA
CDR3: ASSAFSGLNSPLH

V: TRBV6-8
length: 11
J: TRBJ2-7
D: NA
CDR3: ASNPAQGGEQY

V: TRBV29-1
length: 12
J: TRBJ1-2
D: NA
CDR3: SATGANEDYGYT

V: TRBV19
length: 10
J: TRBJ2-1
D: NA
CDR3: ASSIPYNEQF

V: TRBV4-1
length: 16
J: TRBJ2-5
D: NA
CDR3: ASSQGTEVAGAQETQY

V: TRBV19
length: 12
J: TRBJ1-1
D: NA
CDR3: ASSIRVGNTEAF

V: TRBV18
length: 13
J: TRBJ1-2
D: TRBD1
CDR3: ASSPTRQGGDGYT

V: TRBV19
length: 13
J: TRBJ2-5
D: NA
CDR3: ASSIDRATQETQY

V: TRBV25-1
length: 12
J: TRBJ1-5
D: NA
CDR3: ATGEGPINQPQH

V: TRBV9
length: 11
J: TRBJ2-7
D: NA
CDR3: ASSVGSPGEQY

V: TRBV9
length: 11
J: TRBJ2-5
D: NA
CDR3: ASFPTKTETQY

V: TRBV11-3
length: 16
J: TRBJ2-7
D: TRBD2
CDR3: ASSPLPGTSGPTYEQY

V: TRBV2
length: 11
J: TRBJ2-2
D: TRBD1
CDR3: ASSQTGTGELF